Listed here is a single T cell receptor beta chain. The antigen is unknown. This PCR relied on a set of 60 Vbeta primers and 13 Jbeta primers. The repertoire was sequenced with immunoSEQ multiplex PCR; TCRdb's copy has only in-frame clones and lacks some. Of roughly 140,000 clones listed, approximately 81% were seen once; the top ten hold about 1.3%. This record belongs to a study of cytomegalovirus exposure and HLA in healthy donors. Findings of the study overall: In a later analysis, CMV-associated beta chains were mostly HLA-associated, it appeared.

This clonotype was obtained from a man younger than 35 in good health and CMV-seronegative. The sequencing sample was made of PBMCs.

CDR3 sequence (DNA): TGTGCCAGCAGGGGGCCTCCCGGGGATACGCAGTATTTT. Its protein is CASRGPPGDTQYF. This chain uses TRBV7-2 with TRBJ2-3; possibly TRBD1 for D (5 bases). The CDR3 length is 13 residues. Germline V gene data show CDR1 as SGHTA and CDR2 as FQGNSA. Trimming removed 6 bases at V and 6 bases at J, with 13 bases between. Full variable domain (remainder filled in from reference TRBV7-2 and TRBJ2-3): GAGVSQSPSNKVTEKGKDVELRCDPISGHTALYWYRQSLGQGLEFLIYFQGNSAPDKSGLPSDRFSAERTGGSVSTLTIQRTQQEDSAVYLCASRGPPGDTQYFGPGTRLTVL.